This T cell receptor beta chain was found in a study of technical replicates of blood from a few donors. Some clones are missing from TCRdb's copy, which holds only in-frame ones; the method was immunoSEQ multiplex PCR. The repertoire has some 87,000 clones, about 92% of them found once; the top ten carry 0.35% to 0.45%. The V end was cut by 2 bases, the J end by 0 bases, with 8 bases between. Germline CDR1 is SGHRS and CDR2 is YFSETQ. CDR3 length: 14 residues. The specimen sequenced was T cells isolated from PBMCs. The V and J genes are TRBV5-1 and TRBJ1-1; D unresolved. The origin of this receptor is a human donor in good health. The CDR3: CASSLAAMNTEAFF. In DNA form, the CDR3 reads TGCGCCAGCAGCTTAGCGGCTATGAACACTGAAGCTTTCTTT.